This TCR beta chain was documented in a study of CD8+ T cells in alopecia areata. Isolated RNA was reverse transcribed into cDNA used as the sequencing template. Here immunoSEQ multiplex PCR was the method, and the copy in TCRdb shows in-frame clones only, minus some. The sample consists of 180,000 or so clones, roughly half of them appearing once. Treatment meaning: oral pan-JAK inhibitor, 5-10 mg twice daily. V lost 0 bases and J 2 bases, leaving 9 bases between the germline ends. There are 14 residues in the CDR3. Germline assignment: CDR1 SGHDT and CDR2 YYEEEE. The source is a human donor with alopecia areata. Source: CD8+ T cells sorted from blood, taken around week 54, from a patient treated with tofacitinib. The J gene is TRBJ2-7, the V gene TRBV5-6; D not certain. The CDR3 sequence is CASSLEGWAYEQYF. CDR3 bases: TGTGCCAGCAGCTTGGAAGGCTGGGCCTACGAGCAGTACTTC. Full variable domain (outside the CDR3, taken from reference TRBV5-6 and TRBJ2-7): DAGVTQSPTHLIKTRGQQVTLRCSPKSGHDTVSWYQQALGQGPQFIFQYYEEEERQRGNFPDRFSGHQFPNYSSELNVNALLLGDSALYLCASSLEGWAYEQYFGPGTRLTVT.